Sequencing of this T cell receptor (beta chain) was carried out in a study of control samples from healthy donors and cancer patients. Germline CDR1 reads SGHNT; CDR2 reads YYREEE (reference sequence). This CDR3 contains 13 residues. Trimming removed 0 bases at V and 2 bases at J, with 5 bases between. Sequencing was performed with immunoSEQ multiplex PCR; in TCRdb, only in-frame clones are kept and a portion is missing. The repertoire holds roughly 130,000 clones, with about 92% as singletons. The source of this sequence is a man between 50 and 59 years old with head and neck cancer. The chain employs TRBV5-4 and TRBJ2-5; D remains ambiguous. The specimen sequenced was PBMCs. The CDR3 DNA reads TGTGCCAGCAGCTTGGGGGGTCAAGAGACCCAGTACTTC. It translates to CASSLGGQETQYF.